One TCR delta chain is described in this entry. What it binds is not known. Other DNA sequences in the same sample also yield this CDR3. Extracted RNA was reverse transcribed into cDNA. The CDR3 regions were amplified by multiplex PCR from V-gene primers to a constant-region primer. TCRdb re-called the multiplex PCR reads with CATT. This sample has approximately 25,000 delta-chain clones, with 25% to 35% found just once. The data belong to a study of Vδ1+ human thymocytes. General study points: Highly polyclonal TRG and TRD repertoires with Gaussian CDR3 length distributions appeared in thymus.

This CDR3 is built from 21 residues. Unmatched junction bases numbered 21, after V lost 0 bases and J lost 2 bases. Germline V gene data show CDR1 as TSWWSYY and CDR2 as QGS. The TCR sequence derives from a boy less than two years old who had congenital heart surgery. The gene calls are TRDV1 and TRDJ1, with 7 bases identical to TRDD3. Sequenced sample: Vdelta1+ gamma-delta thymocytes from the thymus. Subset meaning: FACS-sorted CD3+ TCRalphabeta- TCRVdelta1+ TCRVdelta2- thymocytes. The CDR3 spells CALGELPCGIPHYTETDKLIF. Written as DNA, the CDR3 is TGTGCTCTTGGGGAACTCCCGTGTGGGATACCCCACTACACCGAGACCGATAAACTCATCTTT.